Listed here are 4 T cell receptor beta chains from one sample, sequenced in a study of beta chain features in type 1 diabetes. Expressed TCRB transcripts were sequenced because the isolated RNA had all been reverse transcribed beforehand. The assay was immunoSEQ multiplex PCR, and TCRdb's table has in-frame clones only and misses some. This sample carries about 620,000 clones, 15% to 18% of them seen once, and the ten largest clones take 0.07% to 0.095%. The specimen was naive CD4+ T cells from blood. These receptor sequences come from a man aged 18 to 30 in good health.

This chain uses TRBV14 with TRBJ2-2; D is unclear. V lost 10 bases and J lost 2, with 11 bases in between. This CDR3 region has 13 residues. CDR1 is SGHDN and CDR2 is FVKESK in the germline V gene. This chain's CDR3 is CATEDTNTGELFF. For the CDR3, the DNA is TGTGCCACCGAGGATACTAACACCGGGGAGCTGTTTTTT.

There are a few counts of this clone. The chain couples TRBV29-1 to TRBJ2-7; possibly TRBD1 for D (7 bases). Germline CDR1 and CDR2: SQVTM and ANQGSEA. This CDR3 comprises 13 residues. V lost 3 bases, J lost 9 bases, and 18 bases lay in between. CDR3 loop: CSVDGDRDGRQYF. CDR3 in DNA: TGCAGCGTTGATGGTGACAGGGACGGGAGGCAGTACTTC.

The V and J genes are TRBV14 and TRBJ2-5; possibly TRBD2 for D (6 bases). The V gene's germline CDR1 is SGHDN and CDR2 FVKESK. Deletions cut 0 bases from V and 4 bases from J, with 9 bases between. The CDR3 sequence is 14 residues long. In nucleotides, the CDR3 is TGTGCCAGCAGCCAAGAGGGGGGATTAGAGACCCAGTACTTC. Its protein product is CASSQEGGLETQYF.

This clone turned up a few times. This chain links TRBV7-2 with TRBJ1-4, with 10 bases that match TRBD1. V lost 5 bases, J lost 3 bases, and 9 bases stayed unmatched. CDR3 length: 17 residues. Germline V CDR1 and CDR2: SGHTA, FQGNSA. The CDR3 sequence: CASSPDRGRRSNEKLFF. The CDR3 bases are TGTGCCAGCAGCCCCGACAGGGGGCGAAGGTCTAATGAAAAACTGTTTTTT.